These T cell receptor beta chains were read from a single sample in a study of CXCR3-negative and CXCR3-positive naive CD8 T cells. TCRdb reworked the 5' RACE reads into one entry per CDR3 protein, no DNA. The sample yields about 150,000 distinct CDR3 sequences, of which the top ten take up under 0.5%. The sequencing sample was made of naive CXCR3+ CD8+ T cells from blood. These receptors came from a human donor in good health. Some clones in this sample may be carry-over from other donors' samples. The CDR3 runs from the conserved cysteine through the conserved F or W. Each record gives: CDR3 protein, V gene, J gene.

CATKRGRGLGTEAFF	TRBV6-5	TRBJ1-1
CASSKARGFLPYNEQFF	TRBV21-1	TRBJ2-1
CASSLAGGTNEQFF	TRBV4-1	TRBJ2-1
CASMAGGLAGTWYF	TRBV6-5	TRBJ2-7
CATSFRENEQFF	TRBV15	TRBJ2-1
CASSLSRGTEAFF	TRBV27	TRBJ1-1
CASSAISGASYNEQFF	TRBV9	TRBJ2-1
CASSVNPGQTIYGYTF	TRBV9	TRBJ1-2
CASSLSAAYEQYF	TRBV5-1	TRBJ2-7
CASSSPLTGANTQYF	TRBV4-1	TRBJ2-3
CASSSVTDSYEQYF	TRBV7-2	TRBJ2-7
CASSLGAGHYEQYF	TRBV11-2	TRBJ2-7
CASSPQGTASYEQYF	TRBV5-1	TRBJ2-7
CASSFVSDTGELFF	TRBV11-2	TRBJ2-2
CASSLSTGTGLYEQYF	TRBV28	TRBJ2-7
CASSRKTGDSPLHF	TRBV4-1	TRBJ1-6
CASSQVWDLNEKLFF	TRBV4-3	TRBJ1-4
CASSQDRAGLYGYTF	TRBV4-1	TRBJ1-2
CASSPTGFQPQHF	TRBV28	TRBJ1-5
CASSFRREITDTQYF	TRBV5-4	TRBJ2-3
CASSPTGIIDEQYF	TRBV5-1	TRBJ2-7
CSATSGGLTVITDTQYF	TRBV20-1	TRBJ2-3
CASSYDGRSGNTIYF	TRBV6-2/TRBV6-3	TRBJ1-3
CATSDRVLMETQYF	TRBV15	TRBJ2-5
CASSQTGGRKAFF	TRBV14	TRBJ1-1
CASSLAYSGYAYEQYF	TRBV7-9	TRBJ2-7
CASSPLQGENTEAFF	TRBV7-9	TRBJ1-1
CASSSHWSTAGNYGYTF	TRBV12-3/TRBV12-4	TRBJ1-2
CASSQDLDTGELFF	TRBV4-3	TRBJ2-2
CASSPLDGDTEAFF	TRBV18	TRBJ1-1
CSVVAGSGAEQYF	TRBV29-1	TRBJ2-7
CASSYRSDYNEQFF	TRBV7-9	TRBJ2-1
CASGTNQPQHF	TRBV19	TRBJ1-5
CSARDLRQFEQYF	TRBV20-1	TRBJ2-7
CASRGSEREAFF	TRBV9	TRBJ1-1
CASSQGDLAGDTGELFF	TRBV4-3	TRBJ2-2
CASSWTSGAYEQYF	TRBV28	TRBJ2-7
CASSQDRLPGVDNEQFF	TRBV3-1	TRBJ2-1
CASGTGRHEQYF	TRBV7-6	TRBJ2-7
CASTRTSDSTEAFF	TRBV6-4	TRBJ1-1
CASSFGLFSYEQYF	TRBV7-9	TRBJ2-7
CSASDRGFSPLHF	TRBV20-1	TRBJ1-6
CASSQEARANYGYTF	TRBV4-1	TRBJ1-2
CSVEGGGSETQYF	TRBV29-1	TRBJ2-5
CASSLFQTANTEAFF	TRBV12-3/TRBV12-4	TRBJ1-1
CASSRDRERIYGYTF	TRBV5-6	TRBJ1-2
CASSVGGGYNQPQHF	TRBV9	TRBJ1-5
CASQGGGLGVYQETQYF	TRBV6-6	TRBJ2-5
CASSLQGNTEAFF	TRBV27	TRBJ1-1
CASRTTDTQYF	TRBV6-5	TRBJ2-3
CSVDPGVSDTQYF	TRBV29-1	TRBJ2-3
CASSLDQTTNTGELFF	TRBV28	TRBJ2-2
CASSQARQVTLQETQYF	TRBV3-1	TRBJ2-5
CASSFQGLAVVGEQYF	TRBV28	TRBJ2-7
CASSRGALYEQYF	TRBV27	TRBJ2-7
CASSVGQGYQETQYF	TRBV9	TRBJ2-5
CASSQPITGNEQFF	TRBV4-1	TRBJ2-1
CASSSVGYNEQFF	TRBV6-6	TRBJ2-1
CASSEVTGLSGNTIYF	TRBV25-1	TRBJ1-3
CASSLMVESIEQFF	TRBV27	TRBJ2-1